The clone carrying this T cell receptor (beta chain) was counted ten times or more. The sample comes from a study of T cells after yellow fever vaccination. V was trimmed by 2 bases and J by 3 bases, leaving 13 bases between them. The CDR3 loop spans 15 amino acids. From the 5' RACE reads, TCRdb called clonotypes with MiXCR, one entry per CDR3 protein. The table records some 26,000 distinct CDR3 sequences, less than 3.5% of them present only once. The sequence was collected from a man aged 18 to 30 who received the YFV17D yellow fever vaccine. Source: PBMCs, either bulk or a sorted T-cell subset (CD4+, CD8+, memory, or dextramer-sorted; not recorded which), taken about 49 days after the first yellow fever vaccination. The gene calls are TRBV12-3 or TRBV12-4 and TRBJ2-5; a weak D match, TRBD2 (6 bases). CDR3 loop: CASSLWGESEETQYF. Here the CDR3 DNA reads TGTGCCAGCAGTTTATGGGGGGAGAGCGAAGAGACCCAGTACTTC.